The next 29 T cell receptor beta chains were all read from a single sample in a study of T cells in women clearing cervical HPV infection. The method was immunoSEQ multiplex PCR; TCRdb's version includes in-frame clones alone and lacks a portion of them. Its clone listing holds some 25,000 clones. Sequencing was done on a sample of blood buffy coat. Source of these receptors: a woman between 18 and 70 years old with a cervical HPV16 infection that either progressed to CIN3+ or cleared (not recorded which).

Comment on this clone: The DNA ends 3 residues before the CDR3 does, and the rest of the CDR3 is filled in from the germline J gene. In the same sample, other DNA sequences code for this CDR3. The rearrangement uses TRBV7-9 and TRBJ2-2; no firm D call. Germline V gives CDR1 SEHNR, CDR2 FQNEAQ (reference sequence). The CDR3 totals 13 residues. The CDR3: CASSLTANSPLFF. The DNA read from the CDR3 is TGTGCCAGCAGCTTAACAGCCAATTCACCG. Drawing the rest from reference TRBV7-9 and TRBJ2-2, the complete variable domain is DTGVSQNPRHKITKRGQNVTFRCDPISEHNRLYWYRQTLGQGPEFLTYFQNEAQLEKSRLLSDRFSAERPKGSFSTLEIQRTEQGDSAMYLCASSLTANSPLFFGEGSRLTVL.

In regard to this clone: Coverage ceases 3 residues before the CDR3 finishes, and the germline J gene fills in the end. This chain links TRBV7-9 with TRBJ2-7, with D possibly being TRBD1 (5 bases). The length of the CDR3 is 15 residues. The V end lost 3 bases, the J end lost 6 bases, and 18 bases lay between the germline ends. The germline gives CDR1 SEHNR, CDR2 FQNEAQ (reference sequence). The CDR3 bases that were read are TGTGCCAGCAGCTTCGACAGACCTCTCCTGGGCGAG. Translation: CASSFDRPLLGE. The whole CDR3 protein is CASSFDRPLLGEQYF.

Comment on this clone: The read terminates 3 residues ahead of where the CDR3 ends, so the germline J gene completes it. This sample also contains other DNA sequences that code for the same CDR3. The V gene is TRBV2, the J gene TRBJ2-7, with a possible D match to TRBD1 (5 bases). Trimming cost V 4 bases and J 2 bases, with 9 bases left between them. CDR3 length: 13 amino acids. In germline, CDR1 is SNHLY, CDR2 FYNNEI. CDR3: CASSGQLPYEQYF. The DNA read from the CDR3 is TGTGCCAGCAGTGGACAGTTGCCCTACGAG.

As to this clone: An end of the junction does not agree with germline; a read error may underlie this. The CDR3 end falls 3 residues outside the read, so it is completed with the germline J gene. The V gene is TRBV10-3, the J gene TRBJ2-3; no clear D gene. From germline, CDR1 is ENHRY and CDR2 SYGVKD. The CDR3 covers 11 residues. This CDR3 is CAISSTETQYF. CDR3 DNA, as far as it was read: TGTGCCATCAGTAGCACAGAGACG.

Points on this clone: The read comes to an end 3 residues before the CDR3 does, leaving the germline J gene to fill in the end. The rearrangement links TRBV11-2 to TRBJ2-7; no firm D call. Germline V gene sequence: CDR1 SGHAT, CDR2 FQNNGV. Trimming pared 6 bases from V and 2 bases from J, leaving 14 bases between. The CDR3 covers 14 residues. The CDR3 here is CASRRNVLTYEQYF. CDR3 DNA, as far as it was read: TGTGCCAGCAGGCGAAACGTACTCACCTACGAG. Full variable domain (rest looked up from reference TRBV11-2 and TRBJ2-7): EAGVAQSPRYKIIEKRQSVAFWCNPISGHATLYWYQQILGQGPKLLIQFQNNGVVDDSQLPKDRFSAERLKGVDSTLKIQPAKLEDSAVYLCASRRNVLTYEQYFGPGTRLTVT.

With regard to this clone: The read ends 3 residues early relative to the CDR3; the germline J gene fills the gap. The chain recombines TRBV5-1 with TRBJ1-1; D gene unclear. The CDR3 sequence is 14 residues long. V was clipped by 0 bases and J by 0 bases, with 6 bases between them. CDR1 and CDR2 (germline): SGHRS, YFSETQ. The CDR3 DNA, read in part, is TGCGCCAGCAGCTTGGGCGGCATGAACACTGAA. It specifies CASSLGGMNTE. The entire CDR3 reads CASSLGGMNTEAFF.

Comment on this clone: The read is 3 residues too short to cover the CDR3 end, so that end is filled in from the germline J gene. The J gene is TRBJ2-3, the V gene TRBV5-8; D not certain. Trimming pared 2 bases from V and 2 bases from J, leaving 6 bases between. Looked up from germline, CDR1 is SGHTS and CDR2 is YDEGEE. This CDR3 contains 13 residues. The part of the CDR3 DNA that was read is TGTGCCAGCAGCTTAGGCCCCACAGATACG. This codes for CASSLGPTDT. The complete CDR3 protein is CASSLGPTDTQYF.

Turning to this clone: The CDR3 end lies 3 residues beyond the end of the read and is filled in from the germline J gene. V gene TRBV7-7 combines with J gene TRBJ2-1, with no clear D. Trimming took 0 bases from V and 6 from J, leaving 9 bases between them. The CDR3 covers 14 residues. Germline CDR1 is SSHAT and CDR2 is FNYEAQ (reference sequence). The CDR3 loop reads CASSLAGTANEQFF. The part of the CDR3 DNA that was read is TGTGCCAGCAGCTTAGCGGGCACCGCCAATGAG. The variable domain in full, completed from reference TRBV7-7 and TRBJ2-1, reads GAGVSQSPRYKVTKRGQDVTLRCDPISSHATLYWYQQALGQGPEFLTYFNYEAQPDKSGLPSDRFSAERPEGSISTLTIQRTEQRDSAMYRCASSLAGTANEQFFGPGTRLTVL.

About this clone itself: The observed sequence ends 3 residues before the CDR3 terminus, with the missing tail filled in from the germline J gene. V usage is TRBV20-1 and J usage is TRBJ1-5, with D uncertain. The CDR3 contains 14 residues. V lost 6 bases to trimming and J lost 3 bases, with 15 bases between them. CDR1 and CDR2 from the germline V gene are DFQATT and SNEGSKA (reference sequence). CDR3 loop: CSATGGSDNQPQHF. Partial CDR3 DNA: TGCAGTGCGACCGGCGGGTCAGACAATCAGCCC.

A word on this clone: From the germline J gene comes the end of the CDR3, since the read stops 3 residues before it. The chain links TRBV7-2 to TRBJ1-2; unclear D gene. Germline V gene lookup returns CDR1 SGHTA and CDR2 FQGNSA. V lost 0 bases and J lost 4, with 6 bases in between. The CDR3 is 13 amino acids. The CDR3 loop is CASSLAGPYGYTF. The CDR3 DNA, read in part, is TGTGCCAGCAGCTTAGCAGGGCCCTATGGC.

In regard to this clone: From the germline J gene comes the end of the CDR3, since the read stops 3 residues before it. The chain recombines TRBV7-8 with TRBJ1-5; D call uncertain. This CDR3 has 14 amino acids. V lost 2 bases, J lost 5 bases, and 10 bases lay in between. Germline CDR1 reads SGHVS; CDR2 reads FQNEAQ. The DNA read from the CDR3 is TGTGCCAGCAGCTTACGACAATCAGATCAGCCC. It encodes CASSLRQSDQP. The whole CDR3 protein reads CASSLRQSDQPQHF.

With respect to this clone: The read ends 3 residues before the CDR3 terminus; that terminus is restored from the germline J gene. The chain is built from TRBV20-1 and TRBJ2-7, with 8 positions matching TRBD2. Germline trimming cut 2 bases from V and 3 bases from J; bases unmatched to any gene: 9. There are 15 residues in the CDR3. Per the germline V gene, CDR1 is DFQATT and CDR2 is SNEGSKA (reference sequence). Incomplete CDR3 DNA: TGCAGTGCTAGATTGTCGGGGGGGGGTGGCTACGAG. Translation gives CSARLSGGGGYE. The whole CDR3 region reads CSARLSGGGGYEQYF.

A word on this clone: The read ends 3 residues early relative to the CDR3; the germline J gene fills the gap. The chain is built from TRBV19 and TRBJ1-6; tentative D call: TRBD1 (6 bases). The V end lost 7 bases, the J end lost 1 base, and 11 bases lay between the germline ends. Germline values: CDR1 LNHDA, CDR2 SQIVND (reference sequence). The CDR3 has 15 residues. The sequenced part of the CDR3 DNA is TGTGCCAGTATGCGGGGGCCTTCCTATAATTCACCC. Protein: CASMRGPSYNSP. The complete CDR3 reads CASMRGPSYNSPLHF.

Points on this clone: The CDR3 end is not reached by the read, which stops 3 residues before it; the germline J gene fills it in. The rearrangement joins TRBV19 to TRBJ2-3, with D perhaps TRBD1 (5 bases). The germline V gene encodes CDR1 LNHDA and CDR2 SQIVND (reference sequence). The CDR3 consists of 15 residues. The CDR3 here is CASTRTRYSNQPQYF. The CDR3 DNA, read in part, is TGTGCCAGTACGCGGACAAGGTATAGCAATCAGCCG.

The CDR3 here is CASSFGGGPTLHF. CDR3 DNA, as far as it was read: TGTGCCAGCAGCTTCGGCGGGGGCCCGACC. The genes are TRBV7-9 and TRBJ1-6; a possible D gene is TRBD1 (6 bases). The CDR3 end lies 3 residues beyond the end of the read and is filled in from the germline J gene. Germline V gene sequence: CDR1 SEHNR, CDR2 FQNEAQ (reference sequence). The CDR3 totals 13 residues.

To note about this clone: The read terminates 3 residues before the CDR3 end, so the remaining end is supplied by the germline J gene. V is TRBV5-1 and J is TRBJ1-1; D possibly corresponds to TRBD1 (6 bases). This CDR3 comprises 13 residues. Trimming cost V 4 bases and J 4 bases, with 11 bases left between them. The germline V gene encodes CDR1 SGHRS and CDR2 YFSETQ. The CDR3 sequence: CASSPGVRTEAFF. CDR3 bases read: TGCGCCAGCAGCCCAGGGGTGCGCACTGAA.

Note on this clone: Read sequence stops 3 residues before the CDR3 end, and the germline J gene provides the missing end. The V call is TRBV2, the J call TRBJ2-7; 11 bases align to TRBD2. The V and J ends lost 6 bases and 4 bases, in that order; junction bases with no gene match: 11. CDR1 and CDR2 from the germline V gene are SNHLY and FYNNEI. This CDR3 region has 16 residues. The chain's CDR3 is CASSPSTGTSGYEQYF. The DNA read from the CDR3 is TGTGCCAGCAGCCCCTCGACCGGGACTAGCGGATACGAG.

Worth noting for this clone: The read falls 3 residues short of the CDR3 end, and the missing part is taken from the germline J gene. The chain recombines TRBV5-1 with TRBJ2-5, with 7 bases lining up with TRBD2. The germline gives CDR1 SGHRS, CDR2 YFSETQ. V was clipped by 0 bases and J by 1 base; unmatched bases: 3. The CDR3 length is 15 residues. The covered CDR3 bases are TGCGCCAGCAGCTTGGCGGTAGCGGGCCAAGAGACC. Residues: CASSLAVAGQET. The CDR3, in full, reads CASSLAVAGQETQYF.

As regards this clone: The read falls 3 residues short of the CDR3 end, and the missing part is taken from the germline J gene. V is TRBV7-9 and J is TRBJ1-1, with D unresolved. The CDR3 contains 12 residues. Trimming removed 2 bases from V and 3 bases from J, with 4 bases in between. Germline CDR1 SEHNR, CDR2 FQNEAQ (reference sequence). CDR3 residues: CASSLRDTEAFF. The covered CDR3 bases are TGTGCCAGCAGCTTAAGGGACACTGAA.

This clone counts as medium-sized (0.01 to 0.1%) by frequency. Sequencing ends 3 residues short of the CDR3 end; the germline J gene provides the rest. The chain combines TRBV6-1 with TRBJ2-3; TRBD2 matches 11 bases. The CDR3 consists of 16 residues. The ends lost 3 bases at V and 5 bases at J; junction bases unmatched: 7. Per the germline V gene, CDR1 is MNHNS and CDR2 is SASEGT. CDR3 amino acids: CASSEWGLAGGDTQYF. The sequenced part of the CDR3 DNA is TGTGCCAGCAGTGAGTGGGGTCTAGCGGGAGGAGATACG.

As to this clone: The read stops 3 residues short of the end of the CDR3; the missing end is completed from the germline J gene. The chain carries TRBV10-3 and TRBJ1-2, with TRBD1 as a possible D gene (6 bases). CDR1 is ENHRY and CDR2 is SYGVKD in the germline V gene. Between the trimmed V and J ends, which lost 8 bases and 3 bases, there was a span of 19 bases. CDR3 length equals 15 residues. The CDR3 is CAIQPTGFSDYGYTF. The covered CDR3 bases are TGTGCCATCCAGCCTACAGGGTTTTCAGACTATGGC.

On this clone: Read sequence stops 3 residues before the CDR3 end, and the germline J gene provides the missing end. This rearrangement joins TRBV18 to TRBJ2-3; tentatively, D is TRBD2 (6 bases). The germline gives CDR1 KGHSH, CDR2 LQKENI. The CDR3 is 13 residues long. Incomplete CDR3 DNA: TGTGCCAGCTTACGGGGGACGGAGGAGACG. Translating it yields CASLRGTEET. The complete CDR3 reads CASLRGTEETQYF.

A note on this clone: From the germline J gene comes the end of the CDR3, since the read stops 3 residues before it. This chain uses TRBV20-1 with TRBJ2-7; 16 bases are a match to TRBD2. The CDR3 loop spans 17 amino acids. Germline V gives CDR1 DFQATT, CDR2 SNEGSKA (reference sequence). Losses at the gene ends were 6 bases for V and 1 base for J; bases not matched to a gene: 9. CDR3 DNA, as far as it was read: TGCAGTGCATCACCGGGACTAGCGGGAGGGGGATCCTACGAG. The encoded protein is CSASPGLAGGGSYE. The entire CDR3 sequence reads CSASPGLAGGGSYEQYF.

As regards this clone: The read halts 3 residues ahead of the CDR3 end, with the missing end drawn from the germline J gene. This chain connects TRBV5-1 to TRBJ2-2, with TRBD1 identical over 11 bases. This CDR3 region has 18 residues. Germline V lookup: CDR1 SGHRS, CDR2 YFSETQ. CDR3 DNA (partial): TGCGCCAGCACCGCGGACAGGGGGCATGGCTCTGGGGCCAACGTG. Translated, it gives CASTADRGHGSGANV. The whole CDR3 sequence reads CASTADRGHGSGANVLFF.

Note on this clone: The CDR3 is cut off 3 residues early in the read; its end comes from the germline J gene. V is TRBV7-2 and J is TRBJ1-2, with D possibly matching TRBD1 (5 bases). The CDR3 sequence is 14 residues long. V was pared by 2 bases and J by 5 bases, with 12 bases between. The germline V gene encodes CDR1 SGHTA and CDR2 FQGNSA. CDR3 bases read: TGTGCCAGCAGCTTAACGGACGGGGGGTATGGC. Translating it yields CASSLTDGGYG. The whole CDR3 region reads CASSLTDGGYGYTF.

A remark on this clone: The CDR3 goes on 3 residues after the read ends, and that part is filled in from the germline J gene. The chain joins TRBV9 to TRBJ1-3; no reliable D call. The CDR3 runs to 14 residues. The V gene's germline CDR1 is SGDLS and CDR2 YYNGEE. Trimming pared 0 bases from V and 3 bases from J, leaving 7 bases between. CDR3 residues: CASSVGTLGNTIYF. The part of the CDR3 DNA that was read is TGTGCCAGCAGCGTAGGGACTCTTGGAAACACC.

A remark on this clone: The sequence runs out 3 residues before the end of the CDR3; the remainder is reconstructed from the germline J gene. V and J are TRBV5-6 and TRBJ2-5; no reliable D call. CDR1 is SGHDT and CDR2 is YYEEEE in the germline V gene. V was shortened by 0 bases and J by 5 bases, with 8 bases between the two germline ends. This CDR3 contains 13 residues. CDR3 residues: CASSLVRMETQYF. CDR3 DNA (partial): TGTGCCAGCAGCTTGGTGCGGATGGAGACC.

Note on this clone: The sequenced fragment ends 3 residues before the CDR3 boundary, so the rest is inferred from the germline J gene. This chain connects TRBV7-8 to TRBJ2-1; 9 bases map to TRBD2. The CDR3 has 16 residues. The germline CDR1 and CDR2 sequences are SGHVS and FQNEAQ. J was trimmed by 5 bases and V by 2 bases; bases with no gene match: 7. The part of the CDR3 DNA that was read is TGTGCCAGCAGCTTATTTAGCGGGAGATTCAACAATGAG. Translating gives CASSLFSGRFNNE. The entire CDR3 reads CASSLFSGRFNNEQFF.

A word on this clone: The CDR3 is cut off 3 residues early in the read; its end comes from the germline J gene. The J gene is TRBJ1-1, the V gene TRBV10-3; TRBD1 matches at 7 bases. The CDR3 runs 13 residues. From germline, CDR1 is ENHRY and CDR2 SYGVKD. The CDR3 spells CATVDRDRSIAFF. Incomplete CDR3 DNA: TGTGCCACCGTTGACAGGGATAGATCGATA.